This entry lists 2 T cell receptor beta chains sequenced from one sample in a study of shared clonotypes between healthy human individuals. TCRdb keeps only in-frame clones here, not all; method: immunoSEQ multiplex PCR. Among 2 million to 2.5 million clones listed, about 95% were seen once. Sequencing was carried out using naive CD4+ T cells sorted from blood. As to subset: CD45RA+ positively selected. The receptor source for this set is a man aged 18 to 30 in good health.

As to this clone: Other DNA sequences in this specimen translate into the identical CDR3. The rearrangement links TRBV7-9 to TRBJ1-4; D unclear. V was clipped by 1 base and J by 7 bases, with 13 bases between them. CDR3 length: 15 amino acids. The germline V gene has CDR1 SEHNR and CDR2 FQNEAQ (reference sequence). CDR3 bases: TGTGCCAGCAGCTTAGGAAGGGTTTCGGGTGAAAAACTGTTTTTT. Its translation is CASSLGRVSGEKLFF. Drawing the rest from reference TRBV7-9 and TRBJ1-4, the complete variable domain is DTGVSQNPRHKITKRGQNVTFRCDPISEHNRLYWYRQTLGQGPEFLTYFQNEAQLEKSRLLSDRFSAERPKGSFSTLEIQRTEQGDSAMYLCASSLGRVSGEKLFFGSGTQLSVL.

Remarks on this clone: Just one base apart from a much larger clone, this may be a read error. The chain links TRBV5-1 to TRBJ1-2; D remains unclear. The CDR3 has 13 residues. Looked up from germline, CDR1 is SGHRS and CDR2 is YFSETQ. CDR3 nucleotide sequence: TGCGCCAGCAGCGACCCGCCTAACTGTGGCTACACCTTC. Translated: CASSDPPNCGYTF. Using reference TRBV5-1 and TRBJ1-2 for the parts outside the CDR3, the full variable domain is KAGVTQTPRYLIKTRGQQVTLSCSPISGHRSVSWYQQTPGQGLQFLFEYFSETQRNKGNFPGRFSGRQFSNSRSEMNVSTLELGDSALYLCASSDPPNCGYTFGSGTRLTVV.